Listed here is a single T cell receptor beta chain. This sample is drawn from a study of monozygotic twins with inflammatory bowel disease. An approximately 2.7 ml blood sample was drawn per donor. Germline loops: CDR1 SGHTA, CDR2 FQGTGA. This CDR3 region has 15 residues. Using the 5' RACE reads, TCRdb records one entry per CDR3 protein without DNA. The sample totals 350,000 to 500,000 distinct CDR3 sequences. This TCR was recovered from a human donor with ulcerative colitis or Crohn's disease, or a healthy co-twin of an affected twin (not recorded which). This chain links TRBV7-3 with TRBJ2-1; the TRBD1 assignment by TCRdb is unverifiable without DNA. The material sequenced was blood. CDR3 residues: CASSLAGAGVDEQFF.